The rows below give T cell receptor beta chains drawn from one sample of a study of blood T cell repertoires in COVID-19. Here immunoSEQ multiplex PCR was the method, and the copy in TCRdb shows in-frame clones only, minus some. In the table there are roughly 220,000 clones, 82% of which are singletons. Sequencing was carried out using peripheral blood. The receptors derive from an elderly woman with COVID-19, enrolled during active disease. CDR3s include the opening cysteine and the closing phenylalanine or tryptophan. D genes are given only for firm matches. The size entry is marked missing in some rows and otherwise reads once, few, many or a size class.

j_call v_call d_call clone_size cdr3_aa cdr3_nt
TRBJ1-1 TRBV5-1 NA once CASSLEQKRGPATEAFF TGCGCCAGCAGCTTAGAGCAAAAAAGAGGGCCTGCGACTGAAGCTTTCTTT
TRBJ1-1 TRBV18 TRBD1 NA CASSPRSTGDEAFF TGTGCCAGCTCTCCTCGCTCGACAGGGGATGAAGCTTTCTTT
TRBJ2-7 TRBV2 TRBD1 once CASSDRGSYEQYF TGTGCCAGCAGTGACAGGGGGTCCTACGAGCAGTACTTC
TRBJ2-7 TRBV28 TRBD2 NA CASVGLAGAYEQYF TGTGCCAGCGTAGGGCTAGCGGGTGCCTACGAGCAGTACTTC
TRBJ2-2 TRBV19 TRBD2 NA CASSRGGSGTGELFF TGTGCCAGTAGTCGGGGGGGCTCGGGGACCGGGGAGCTGTTTTTT
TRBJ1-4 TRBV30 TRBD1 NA CAWGTGANEKLFF TGTGCCTGGGGGACAGGCGCTAATGAAAAACTGTTTTTT
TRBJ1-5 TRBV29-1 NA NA CSVASEARNQPQHF TGCAGCGTTGCGTCGGAGGCACGCAATCAGCCCCAGCATTTT
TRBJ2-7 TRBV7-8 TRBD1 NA CASSPWTGEHEQYF TGTGCCAGCAGCCCGTGGACAGGGGAACACGAGCAGTACTTC
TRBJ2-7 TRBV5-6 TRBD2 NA CASSLGGLAGTYEQYF TGTGCCAGCAGCTTGGGCGGACTAGCGGGGACCTACGAGCAGTACTTC
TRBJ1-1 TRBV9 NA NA CASGQGAFLNTEAFF TGTGCCAGCGGGCAAGGGGCTTTTTTGAACACTGAAGCTTTCTTT
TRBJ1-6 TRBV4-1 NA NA CASSQDQSWQGNSPLHF TGCGCCAGCAGCCAAGATCAGAGTTGGCAGGGAAATTCACCCCTCCACTTT
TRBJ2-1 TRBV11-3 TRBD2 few CASSLRAGAYNEQFF TGTGCCAGCAGCTTAAGAGCGGGAGCCTACAATGAGCAGTTCTTC
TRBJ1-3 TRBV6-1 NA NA CASSEAQGNTIYF TGTGCCAGCAGTGAAGCGCAGGGAAACACCATATATTTT
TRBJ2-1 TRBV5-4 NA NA CASSSGDFKTDNEQFF TGTGCCAGCAGCTCGGGGGATTTTAAAACGGACAATGAGCAGTTCTTC
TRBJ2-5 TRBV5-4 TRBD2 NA CASSLSTSGGQETQYF TGTGCCAGCAGCTTGAGTACTAGCGGGGGCCAAGAGACCCAGTACTTC
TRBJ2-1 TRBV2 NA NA CASNIEDYSYNEQFF TGTGCCAGCAACATAGAGGACTACTCCTACAATGAGCAGTTCTTC
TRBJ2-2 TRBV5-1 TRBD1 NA CASSPSLTGASAGELFF TGCGCCAGCAGCCCGAGTTTAACAGGGGCCAGTGCCGGGGAGCTGTTTTTT
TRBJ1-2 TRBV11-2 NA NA CASSPGGQGTNYGYTF TGTGCCAGCAGCCCGGGGGGGCAGGGTACTAACTATGGCTACACCTTC
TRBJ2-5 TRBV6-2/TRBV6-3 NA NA CASSSGQLTGGTQYF TGTGCCAGCAGTTCGGGACAACTCACTGGTGGGACCCAGTACTTC
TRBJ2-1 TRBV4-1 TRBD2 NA CASSQASGAYNEQFF TGCGCCAGCAGCCAAGCTAGCGGGGCGTACAATGAGCAGTTCTTC
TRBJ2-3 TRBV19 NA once CASSKQDVDTQYF TGTGCCAGTAGTAAACAGGACGTGGATACGCAGTATTTT
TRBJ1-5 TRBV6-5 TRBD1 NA CASSRDRDRQPQHF TGTGCCAGCAGTCGGGACAGGGATCGACAGCCCCAGCATTTT
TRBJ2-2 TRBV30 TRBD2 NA CALQVAGPGELFF TGTGCCCTCCAGGTAGCGGGGCCCGGGGAGCTGTTTTTT
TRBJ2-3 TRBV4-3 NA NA CASSQGDPTDTQYF TGCGCCAGCAGCCAAGGCGATCCAACAGATACGCAGTATTTT
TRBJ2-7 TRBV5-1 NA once CASSLSPGQLYEQYF TGCGCCAGCAGCTTGAGCCCAGGACAACTCTACGAGCAGTACTTC
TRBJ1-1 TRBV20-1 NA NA CSARLRGEAFF TGCAGTGCTAGACTTAGGGGGGAAGCTTTCTTT
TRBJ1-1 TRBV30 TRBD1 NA CAWRGRQGASNTEAFF TGTGCCTGGAGGGGAAGACAGGGGGCCTCGAACACTGAAGCTTTCTTT
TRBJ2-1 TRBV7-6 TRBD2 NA CASSPRGLAGAEQFF TGTGCCAGCAGCCCCCGTGGACTAGCGGGAGCTGAGCAGTTCTTC
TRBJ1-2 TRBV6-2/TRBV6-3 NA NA CASSAGRQTARYGYTF TGTGCCAGCAGTGCGGGAAGACAAACGGCCAGGTATGGCTACACCTTC
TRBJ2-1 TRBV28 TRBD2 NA CASSPQTSYGFF TGTGCCAGCAGTCCTCAGACTAGCTATGGGTTCTTC
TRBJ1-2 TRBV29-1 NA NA CSAKGQGYGYTF TGCAGCGCTAAGGGGCAGGGCTATGGCTACACCTTC
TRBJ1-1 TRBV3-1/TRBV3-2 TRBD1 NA CASRRDSGMNTEAFF TGTGCCAGCAGACGGGACAGTGGTATGAACACTGAAGCTTTCTTT
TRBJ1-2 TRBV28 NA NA CASSLSSYGYTF TGTGCCAGCAGCCTCTCTAGCTATGGCTACACCTTC
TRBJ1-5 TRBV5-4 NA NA CASSRGGGNQPQHF TGTGCCAGCAGCCGAGGAGGGGGCAATCAGCCCCAGCATTTT
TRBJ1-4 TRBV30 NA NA CAWSGRSATNEKLFF TGTGCCTGGAGTGGCAGGTCTGCAACTAATGAAAAACTGTTTTTT
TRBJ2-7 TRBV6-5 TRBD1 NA CAHRGTGGNEQYF TGTGCTCACAGGGGGACAGGGGGCAACGAGCAGTACTTC
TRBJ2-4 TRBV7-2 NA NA CASSLTPTGVKNIQYF TGTGCCAGCAGCTTAACCCCTACGGGAGTCAAAAACATTCAGTACTTC
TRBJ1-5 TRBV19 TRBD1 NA CASSNLATGPNQPQHF TGTGCCAGTAGTAACCTCGCGACAGGGCCCAATCAGCCCCAGCATTTT